This TCR beta chain was retrieved from a study of response to subunit inactivated influenza vaccine listed by TCRdb under 2018. Concerning the study at large: The study used deep quantitative T cell receptor repertoire profiling to track responses to a trivalent subunit inactivated influenza vaccine.

V and J lose 1 base and 6 bases, and a span of 16 bases separates them. The CDR3 contains 15 residues, cysteine and phenylalanine counted. CDR3 DNA is the only sequence kept; it has 45 bases, read in frame from the first base. The CDR1 and CDR2 encoded by the germline V gene are SGHAT and FQNNGV. This clonotype was detected only a few times. Its antigen is unknown. It has no much larger one-base neighbor in the sample; base qualities were not kept. The method behind the library was RT-PCR. The data were produced on an Illumina HiSeq 2500. TCRdb handled the public reads itself, with Q25 trimming in fastp and clone calling in MiXCR, and kept productive beta chains. Under each unique CDR3 protein, matching rows form one entry showing the most common genes and DNA. The sample table lists more than 550,000 distinct CDR3 sequences, about an eighth of them with a count of one. The ten largest clones capture about 10% of the sample.

Results the study describes overall, beyond this receptor: It was suggested by the authors that each seasonal influenza vaccination may recruit only a limited number of new T cells.

The rearrangement combines TRBV11-2 with TRBJ2-7, and perhaps TRBD2 as D gene, on 5 matching bases. The TCR comes from a man aged 45-60 years who received an inactivated influenza vaccine. Donor details come from another sample of the same person, matched by shared clones. Sequenced material: PBMCs from blood, taken on the day of vaccination. The CDR3 region has the sequence CASSLGGQVRAEQYF. The sequence in DNA is TGTGCCAGCAGCTTAGGAGGGCAGGTCCGGGCCGAGCAGTACTTC.